The 6 T cell receptor beta chains given below trace back to one sample, sequenced in a study of metastatic and nonmetastatic thyroid tumors. Using MiXCR, TCRdb reanalyzed the PCR reads. In the table there are around 4,500 clones, 17% of which are singletons. There were no patients who had received any treatment before thyroid surgery. Sequenced material: adjacent normal tissue. These receptors came from a female donor with papillary thyroid cancer or a benign thyroid nodule (not recorded which). Some clones in this sample may be carry-over from other donors' samples.

There are a few counts of this clone. The chain uses TRBV5-1 and TRBJ2-7; 7 bases match TRBD2. The CDR3 consists of 15 residues. Germline V lookup: CDR1 SGHRS, CDR2 YFSETQ. With V trimmed by 2 bases and J by 0 bases, 5 bases remained unmatched. Here the CDR3 reads CASSFGTTDSYEQYF. The CDR3 DNA reads as TGCGCCAGCAGCTTCGGGACTACCGACTCCTACGAGCAGTACTTC.

This clone has a handful of counts. The V gene is TRBV6-1, the J gene TRBJ1-4; D ambiguous. V lost 2 bases and J lost 7, with 11 bases in between. Germline loops: CDR1 MNHNS, CDR2 SASEGT. The CDR3 runs to 14 residues. The DNA of the CDR3 is TGTGCCAGCAGTGAATGGCGTGAGGGTGAAAAACTGTTTTTT. Translated: CASSEWREGEKLFF.

The V and J genes are TRBV15 and TRBJ1-4; D may be TRBD1 (6 bases). The CDR3 has 19 amino acids. Germline loops: CDR1 LNHNV, CDR2 YYDKDF (reference sequence). The V end was cut by 0 bases, the J end by 4 bases, with 21 bases between. CDR3 protein: CATSRDPTGRRRINEKLFF. The CDR3 DNA sequence: TGTGCCACCAGCAGAGACCCGACAGGCCGAAGGAGAATTAATGAAAAACTGTTTTTT.

This clone has ten or more counts. The J gene is TRBJ2-6, the V gene TRBV9; D unclear. The CDR3 is 16 amino acids. From germline, CDR1 is SGDLS and CDR2 YYNGEE. V lost 0 bases and J lost 4, with 11 bases in between. The CDR3 DNA reads TGTGCCAGCAGCGTAGGGGTGGGATCGGGGGCCAACGTCCTGACTTTC. It codes for CASSVGVGSGANVLTF.

Judged by abundance, this clone is medium-sized (0.01 to 0.1%). This rearrangement joins TRBV24-1 to TRBJ1-5, with D possibly TRBD1 on 5 matching bases. CDR3 length equals 15 residues. Trimming stripped 5 bases from V and 5 bases from J, with 15 bases between. Germline V lookup: CDR1 KGHDR, CDR2 SFDVKD. CDR3 nucleotide sequence: TGTGCCACCAGTGGTGCAGGCCAAGGGGATCAGCCCCAGCATTTT. This translates into CATSGAGQGDQPQHF.

This clone is labeled medium-sized. The CDR3 DNA reads as TGTGCCAGTAGTTTGGGAGTGGCAGATACGCAGTATTTT. Its translation: CASSLGVADTQYF. This sequence joins TRBV19 and TRBJ2-3; a weak D match, TRBD2 (5 bases). This CDR3 is built from 13 residues. Germline-derived CDR1 and CDR2 are LNHDA and SQIVND (reference sequence). V lost 5 bases and J 4 bases, leaving 10 bases between the germline ends.